This T cell receptor (beta chain) was captured by sequencing in a study of T cells in Graves' hyperthyroidism and ophthalmopathy. Findings of the study overall: Ophthalmopathy was distinguished from stable hyperthyroidism by 13 V-J signatures.

Germline assignment: CDR1 KGHSH and CDR2 LQKENI. V was trimmed by 2 bases and J by 3 bases, leaving 11 bases between them. The CDR3 is made up of 15 amino acids. Using RNA transcripts as the source, TCR beta CDR3 regions were amplified. The study used the HTBI primer set for a first-round RT-PCR of the TCR CDR3. One entry per CDR3 protein, called by TCRdb with MiXCR from the multiplex PCR reads. Among about 720,000 distinct CDR3 sequences listed, roughly 20% were seen once. This clonotype appeared many times. Its antigen is not identified. This sequence originates from a woman in her forties or fifties with Graves' hyperthyroidism that later progressed to Graves' ophthalmopathy. What was sequenced was blood. The chain employs TRBV18 and TRBJ1-5; maybe TRBD1 (6 bases). The CDR3 loop reads CASSPRGDPNQPQHF. The DNA for the CDR3 is TGTGCCAGCTCACCAAGGGGGGATCCCAATCAGCCCCAGCATTTT.